The T cell receptor (beta chain) under discussion was sequenced for a study of blood T cell repertoires in COVID-19. Generated by immunoSEQ multiplex PCR, the TCRdb table keeps only in-frame clones and is missing some. The table includes hundreds of thousands of clones, about 87% detected once. The source of this sequence is a woman in her 50s who had recovered from COVID-19. Material: PBMCs or T cells enriched from blood (not recorded which).

DNA for the CDR3: TGTGCCAGCAGCTTTGTAGGGGGACACAATGAGCAGTTCTTC. This encodes CASSFVGGHNEQFF. The chain recombines TRBV5-6 with TRBJ2-1; TRBD1 might be the D (6 bases). Germline values: CDR1 SGHDT, CDR2 YYEEEE. Trimming stripped 2 bases from V and 5 bases from J, with 11 bases between. CDR3 size: 14 residues.